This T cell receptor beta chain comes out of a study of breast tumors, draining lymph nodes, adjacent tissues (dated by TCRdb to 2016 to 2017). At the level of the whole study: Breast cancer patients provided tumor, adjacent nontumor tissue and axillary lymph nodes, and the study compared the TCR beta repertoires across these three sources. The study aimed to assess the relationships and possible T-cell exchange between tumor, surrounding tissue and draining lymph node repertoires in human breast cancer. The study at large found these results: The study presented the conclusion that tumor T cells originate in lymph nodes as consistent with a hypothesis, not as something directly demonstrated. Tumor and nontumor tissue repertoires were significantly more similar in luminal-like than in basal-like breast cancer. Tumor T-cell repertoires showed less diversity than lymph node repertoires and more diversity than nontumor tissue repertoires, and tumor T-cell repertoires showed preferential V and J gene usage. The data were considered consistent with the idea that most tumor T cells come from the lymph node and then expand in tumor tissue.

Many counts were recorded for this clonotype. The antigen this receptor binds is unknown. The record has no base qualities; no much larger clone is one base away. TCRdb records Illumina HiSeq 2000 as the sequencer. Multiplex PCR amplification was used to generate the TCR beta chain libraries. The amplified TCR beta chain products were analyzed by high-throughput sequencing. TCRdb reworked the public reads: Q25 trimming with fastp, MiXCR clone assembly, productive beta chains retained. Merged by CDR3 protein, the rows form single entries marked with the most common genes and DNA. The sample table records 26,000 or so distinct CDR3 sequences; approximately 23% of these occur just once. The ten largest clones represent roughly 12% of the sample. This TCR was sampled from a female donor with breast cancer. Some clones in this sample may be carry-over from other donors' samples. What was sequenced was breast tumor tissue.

CDR3 loop: CAISELGASYGYTF. Here is the DNA: TGTGCCATCAGTGAGTTGGGGGCGAGCTATGGCTACACCTTC. The sequence links TRBV10-3 to TRBJ1-2; perhaps TRBD1 is the D gene, with 6 bases matching. V lost 1 base and J lost 4 bases; the stretch between them is 10 bases long. The CDR1 and CDR2 encoded by the germline V gene are ENHRY and SYGVKD. From the cysteine through the phenylalanine, the CDR3 covers 14 amino acids. Solely the CDR3 DNA is kept, with 42 bases framed from the first base.